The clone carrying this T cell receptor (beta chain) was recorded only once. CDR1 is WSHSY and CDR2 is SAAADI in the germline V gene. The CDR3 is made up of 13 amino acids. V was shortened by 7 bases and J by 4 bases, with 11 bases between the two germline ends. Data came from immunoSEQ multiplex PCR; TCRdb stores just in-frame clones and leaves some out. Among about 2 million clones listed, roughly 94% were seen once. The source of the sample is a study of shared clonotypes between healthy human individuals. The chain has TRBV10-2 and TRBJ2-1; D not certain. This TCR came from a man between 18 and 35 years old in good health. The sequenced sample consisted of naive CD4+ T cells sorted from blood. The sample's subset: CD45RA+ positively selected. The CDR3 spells CASNTNLYNEQFF. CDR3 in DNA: TGCGCCAGCAACACGAACCTTTACAATGAGCAGTTCTTC.